This is a list of T cell receptor beta chains from one sample in a study of shared clonotypes between healthy human individuals. Only in-frame clones appear in the TCRdb table, and some are missing; sequencing was by immunoSEQ multiplex PCR. This repertoire shows a few million clones, about 94% found once; its top ten account for 0.1% to 0.15%. Sequenced: naive CD4+ T cells sorted from blood. Receptors were obtained from a man between 18 and 35 years old in good health. Both conserved end residues are part of each CDR3. The D gene is left open where the match is weak. Rows may omit the clone size; those that give it use once, few, many or a size class.

v_gene: TRBV4-3
abundance: .
d_gene: .
j_gene: TRBJ2-3
CDR3aa: CASSQASGDTQYF
CDR3nt: TGCGCCAGCAGCCAAGCGTCGGGCGATACGCAGTATTTT

v_gene: TRBV11-3
abundance: .
d_gene: TRBD2
j_gene: TRBJ2-1
CDR3aa: CASSLGGSGGGPNEQFF
CDR3nt: TGTGCCAGCAGCTTAGGTGGTAGCGGGGGGGGACCCAATGAGCAGTTCTTC

v_gene: TRBV6-5
abundance: .
d_gene: .
j_gene: TRBJ1-1
CDR3aa: CASSSQYTEAFF
CDR3nt: TGTGCCAGCAGTTCCCAGTATACTGAAGCTTTCTTT

v_gene: TRBV9
abundance: once
d_gene: TRBD1
j_gene: TRBJ1-5
CDR3aa: CASSEGGQGHQPQHF
CDR3nt: TGTGCCAGCAGCGAGGGGGGACAGGGGCATCAGCCCCAGCATTTT

v_gene: TRBV2
abundance: once
d_gene: .
j_gene: TRBJ2-7
CDR3aa: CASSPLGISDEQYF
CDR3nt: TGTGCCAGCAGCCCCTTGGGGATTTCGGACGAGCAGTACTTC

v_gene: TRBV7-2
abundance: .
d_gene: TRBD1
j_gene: TRBJ1-1
CDR3aa: CASSEQGAGTEAFF
CDR3nt: TGTGCCAGCAGCGAACAGGGGGCAGGCACTGAAGCTTTCTTT

v_gene: TRBV19
abundance: .
d_gene: TRBD2
j_gene: TRBJ2-6
CDR3aa: CASSIAPGRASGANVLTF
CDR3nt: TGTGCCAGTAGTATAGCTCCAGGGAGGGCCTCTGGGGCCAACGTCCTGACTTTC

v_gene: TRBV19
abundance: .
d_gene: .
j_gene: TRBJ1-2
CDR3aa: CASSRSEGPSNYGYTF
CDR3nt: TGTGCCAGTAGTAGGAGTGAAGGACCCTCTAACTATGGCTACACCTTC

v_gene: TRBV27
abundance: .
d_gene: TRBD1
j_gene: TRBJ2-7
CDR3aa: CASSLSPQGAGYEQYF
CDR3nt: TGTGCCAGCAGTTTATCTCCGCAGGGGGCCGGGTACGAGCAGTACTTC

v_gene: TRBV18
abundance: .
d_gene: TRBD1
j_gene: TRBJ2-2
CDR3aa: CASSPGQVPTGELFF
CDR3nt: TGTGCCAGCTCACCGGGACAGGTCCCCACCGGGGAGCTGTTTTTT

v_gene: TRBV18
abundance: .
d_gene: .
j_gene: TRBJ1-2
CDR3aa: CASSPRTAEGGYTF
CDR3nt: TGTGCCAGCTCACCAAGGACGGCGGAGGGAGGCTACACCTTC

v_gene: TRBV18
abundance: .
d_gene: .
j_gene: TRBJ1-4
CDR3aa: CASSRDNNEKLFF
CDR3nt: TGTGCCAGCTCCCGTGATAATAATGAAAAACTGTTTTTT

v_gene: TRBV4-1
abundance: .
d_gene: TRBD1
j_gene: TRBJ1-2
CDR3aa: CASAGQGGLAYGYTF
CDR3nt: TGCGCCAGCGCGGGACAGGGGGGCTTGGCTTATGGCTACACCTTC

v_gene: TRBV15
abundance: .
d_gene: TRBD2
j_gene: TRBJ2-6
CDR3aa: CATSGVAGPGANVLTF
CDR3nt: TGTGCCACCAGCGGGGTAGCGGGGCCTGGGGCCAACGTCCTGACTTTC

v_gene: TRBV5-1
abundance: .
d_gene: .
j_gene: TRBJ2-3
CDR3aa: CASSHTRTGTDTQYF
CDR3nt: TGCGCCAGCAGCCATACACGAACCGGGACAGATACGCAGTATTTT